The clone carrying this T cell receptor (beta chain) appeared a few times. The record originates from a study of T-cell reconstitution after alpha-beta-depleted transplantation in children. Preparation of the TCRbeta library involved a method that used unique molecular identifiers. TCRdb analysed the PCR reads with MiXCR anew, one entry per CDR3 protein. The sample includes fewer than 400,000 distinct CDR3 sequences, roughly 22% seen only once; the top ten take 3.8%. This CDR3 has 17 amino acids. V lost 0 bases and J 3 bases, leaving 19 bases between the germline ends. Looked up from germline, CDR1 is SGDLS and CDR2 is YYNGEE.

The sample consisted of PBMCs from the stem cell graft donor, taken from the stem cell graft. The chain links TRBV9 to TRBJ2-7; weak D call: TRBD1 (5 bases). This receptor was obtained from a human donor who donated a stem cell graft to a child with acute myeloid leukemia. The CDR3 reads CASSVEGSRGNIYEQYF. CDR3 sequence (DNA): TGTGCCAGCAGCGTAGAGGGCAGTAGGGGAAATATCTACGAGCAGTACTTC.